The rows below give T cell receptor beta chains drawn from one sample of a study of blood T cells in healthy people across ages. TCRdb re-derived calls from the 5' RACE reads in MiXCR, one entry per CDR3 protein. The sample yields 1.4 million or so distinct CDR3 sequences, approximately 42% seen once. Sample: blood. Source of these receptors: a young woman in good health. Both conserved end residues are part of each CDR3. D genes are given only for firm matches. Some rows have no size entry. The others give once, few or many, or a class for an expanded clone.

CSARDYRGSYEQYF TGCAGTGCTAGAGACTACAGGGGCTCCTACGAGCAGTACTTC TRBD1 TRBV20-1 . TRBJ2-7
CASSQAGGGYQPQHF TGCGCCAGCAGCCAAGCGGGCGGAGGGTATCAGCCCCAGCATTTT . TRBV4-1 . TRBJ1-5
CACSEGGETQYF TGTGCCTGCAGTGAAGGGGGGGAGACCCAGTACTTC . TRBV2 . TRBJ2-5
CATSRSLAGGGETQYF TGTGCCACCAGCCGCTCTTTAGCGGGAGGAGGTGAGACCCAGTACTTC TRBD2 TRBV15 few TRBJ2-5
CASSAKERAEAFF TGTGCCAGCAGTGCTAAAGAAAGGGCTGAAGCTTTCTTT . TRBV25-1 . TRBJ1-1
CASSLAHHTTYNEQFF TGTGCCAGCAGCTTAGCGCACCACACAACCTACAATGAGCAGTTCTTC . TRBV7-6 . TRBJ2-1
CASSLVGSNSYNEQFF TGCGCCAGCAGCCTAGTGGGGTCTAATTCCTACAATGAGCAGTTCTTC . TRBV5-1 . TRBJ2-1
CASSRPPMDTQYF TGTGCCAGCAGCCGACCACCAATGGATACGCAGTATTTT . TRBV7-2 . TRBJ2-3
CASSFTGGEKKLFF TGTGCCAGCAGTTTCACAGGGGGCGAGAAAAAACTGTTTTTT TRBD1 TRBV12-3/TRBV12-4 . TRBJ1-4
CASSEYRGQANEKLFF TGTGCCAGCAGTGAATATAGGGGGCAGGCTAATGAAAAACTGTTTTTT TRBD1 TRBV25-1 . TRBJ1-4
CASSHLAASTDTQYF TGTGCCAGCAGCCATTTGGCGGCTAGCACAGATACGCAGTATTTT . TRBV7-2 . TRBJ2-3
CASSPQTGRYGYTF TGTGCCAGCTCACCACAAACAGGGCGTTATGGCTACACCTTC . TRBV18 few TRBJ1-2
CASSPDRDISTDTQYF TGCGCCAGCAGCCCGGACAGGGATATTAGCACAGATACGCAGTATTTT TRBD1 TRBV4-1 . TRBJ2-3
CASSSQRGGSYGYTF TGTGCCAGCAGCTCACAGCGCGGGGGTAGCTATGGCTACACCTTC . TRBV7-9 few TRBJ1-2
CVRGSGRAVGTDTQYF TGTGTGAGGGGCAGCGGGAGGGCGGTAGGCACAGATACGCAGTATTTT TRBD2 TRBV27 few TRBJ2-3
CASSLIEGTGYTF TGTGCCAGCAGCTTAATAGAAGGGACGGGCTACACCTTC . TRBV7-3 . TRBJ1-2
CASRSPGQGMREQYF TGTGCCAGCAGATCACCGGGACAGGGGATGAGGGAGCAGTACTTC TRBD1 TRBV12-3/TRBV12-4 . TRBJ2-7
CASSLSLTGDQETQYF TGTGCCAGCAGTTTATCTCTCACAGGGGACCAAGAGACCCAGTACTTC TRBD1 TRBV27 . TRBJ2-5
CSAARQGAGNTIYF TGCAGTGCTGCCCGACAGGGAGCTGGAAACACCATATATTTT TRBD1 TRBV20-1 . TRBJ1-3
CASSQDSGTVPEQFF TGTGCCAGCAGCCAAGATTCCGGGACAGTACCTGAGCAGTTCTTC TRBD1 TRBV4-2 . TRBJ2-1
CATSRDSAGYTF TGTGCCACCAGCAGAGATAGTGCCGGCTACACCTTC . TRBV15 . TRBJ1-2
CASSQDSRYNYGYTF TGCGCCAGCAGCCAAGACAGCCGTTATAACTATGGCTACACCTTC . TRBV4-1 . TRBJ1-2
CSARDELARDYNEQYF TGCAGTGCTAGAGATGAACTAGCACGAGACTACAATGAGCAGTACTTC . TRBV20-1 . TRBJ2-7
CASSAPTSGSGTQYF TGTGCCAGCAGTGCCCCGACTAGCGGGAGCGGGACCCAGTACTTC TRBD2 TRBV28 few TRBJ2-5
CASTTGEVARRSSNQPQHF TGTGCCAGCACTACAGGAGAGGTGGCGAGACGGTCTAGCAATCAGCCCCAGCATTTT . TRBV6-2/TRBV6-3 . TRBJ1-5
CASSCPPGGSEGYTF TGTGCCAGCAGTTGCCCTCCAGGGGGCTCGGAAGGCTACACCTTC TRBD1 TRBV12-3/TRBV12-4 . TRBJ1-2
CASSLGMKQPQHF TGTGCCAGCAGTTTAGGGATGAAACAGCCCCAGCATTTT . TRBV27 . TRBJ1-5
CASSYGTASSGANVLTF TGTGCCAGCTCATACGGGACCGCAAGCTCTGGGGCCAACGTCCTGACTTTC . TRBV18 . TRBJ2-6
CASSRAGGAYEQFF TGTGCCAGCAGCCGCGCCGGGGGGGCATATGAGCAGTTCTTC TRBD2 TRBV7-9 . TRBJ2-1
CSARVVGNFLRGEQYF TGCAGTGCTAGAGTTGTGGGTAATTTCCTACGAGGGGAGCAGTACTTC . TRBV20-1 . TRBJ2-7
CASSYSLDYNEQYF TGTGCCAGCAGTTACTCATTAGATTACAATGAGCAGTACTTC . TRBV6-2/TRBV6-3 many TRBJ2-7
CASRNRDGSNYGYTF TGTGCCAGCCGAAACAGGGACGGGTCTAACTATGGCTACACCTTC . TRBV7-9 . TRBJ1-2
CASRRTSGGYEQYF TGTGCCAGCAGACGGACTAGCGGAGGCTACGAGCAGTACTTC TRBD2 TRBV27 many TRBJ2-7
CASSYSRVYNEQFF TGTGCCAGCAGTTACTCGCGGGTCTACAATGAGCAGTTCTTC . TRBV6-2/TRBV6-3 many TRBJ2-1
CASTSTGGDSSYNEQFF TGTGCCAGCACCTCAACTGGAGGGGACAGCTCCTACAATGAGCAGTTCTTC . TRBV14 . TRBJ2-1
CASSIDLASGNYNEQFF TGTGCCAGTAGTATAGATCTGGCTAGCGGGAACTACAATGAGCAGTTCTTC TRBD2 TRBV19 many TRBJ2-1
CSVTGLAVGEQYF TGCAGCGTTACGGGACTAGCGGTGGGCGAGCAGTACTTC TRBD2 TRBV29-1 few TRBJ2-7
CSVEDPGEGETQYF TGCAGCGTTGAAGATCCCGGGGAGGGCGAGACCCAGTACTTC TRBD2 TRBV29-1 . TRBJ2-5
CASSLDRAGNSYEQYF TGTGCCAGCAGCTTAGATCGGGCAGGGAACTCCTACGAGCAGTACTTC . TRBV13 few TRBJ2-7
CASGSEQYF TGTGCCAGCGGCAGTGAGCAGTACTTC . TRBV9 few TRBJ2-5
CSAEGEIGADEQYF TGCAGCGCCGAGGGGGAGATCGGGGCGGATGAGCAGTACTTC . TRBV29-1 . TRBJ2-7
CASKLGSTDTQYF TGTGCCAGCAAGCTTGGATCCACAGATACGCAGTATTTT . TRBV2 . TRBJ2-3
CASSWWEGSTDTQYF TGTGCCAGCAGCTGGTGGGAGGGTAGCACAGATACGCAGTATTTT TRBD2 TRBV7-2 few TRBJ2-3